This entry is about one TCR beta chain. Its antigen is unknown. V was cut by 3 bases and J by 3 bases, with 3 bases left in between. The CDR3 contains 12 residues. These data are taken from a study of CD8 T cells in Susac syndrome. General observations from the study: Repertoires of Susac syndrome CD4+ T cells lacked clonal expansion.

Random hexamers served to reverse transcribe roughly 0.45 to 1 ug RNA. Amplification of TCR beta CDR3 spanned 54 Vbeta and 13 Jbeta via immunoSEQ multiplex PCR. Using its own MiXCR run on the immunoSEQ multiplex PCR reads, TCRdb lists one record per CDR3 protein. The sample has roughly 200,000 distinct CDR3 sequences, about 93% seen once. This clonotype was sampled from a human donor with Susac syndrome. The chain combines TRBV12-3 or TRBV12-4 with TRBJ2-1; D gene uncertain. Sample: CD4+ T cells from PBMCs. Here the CDR3 DNA reads TGTGCCAGCAGTTTGCTCTACAATGAGCAGTTCTTC. It encodes CASSLLYNEQFF.